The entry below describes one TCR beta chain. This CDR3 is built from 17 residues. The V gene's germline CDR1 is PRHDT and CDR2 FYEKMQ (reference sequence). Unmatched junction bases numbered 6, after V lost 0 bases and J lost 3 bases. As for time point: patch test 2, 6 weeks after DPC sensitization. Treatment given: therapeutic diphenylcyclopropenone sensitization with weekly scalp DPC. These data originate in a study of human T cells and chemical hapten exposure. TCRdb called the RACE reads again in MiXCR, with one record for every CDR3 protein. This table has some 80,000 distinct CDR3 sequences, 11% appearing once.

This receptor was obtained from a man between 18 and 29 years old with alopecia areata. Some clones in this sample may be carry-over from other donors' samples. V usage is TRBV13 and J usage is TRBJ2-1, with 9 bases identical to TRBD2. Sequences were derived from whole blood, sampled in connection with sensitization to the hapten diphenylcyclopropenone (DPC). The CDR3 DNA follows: TGTGCCAGCAGCTTAGGCGTGACTAGCGGTTACTACAATGAGCAGTTCTTC. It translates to CASSLGVTSGYYNEQFF.